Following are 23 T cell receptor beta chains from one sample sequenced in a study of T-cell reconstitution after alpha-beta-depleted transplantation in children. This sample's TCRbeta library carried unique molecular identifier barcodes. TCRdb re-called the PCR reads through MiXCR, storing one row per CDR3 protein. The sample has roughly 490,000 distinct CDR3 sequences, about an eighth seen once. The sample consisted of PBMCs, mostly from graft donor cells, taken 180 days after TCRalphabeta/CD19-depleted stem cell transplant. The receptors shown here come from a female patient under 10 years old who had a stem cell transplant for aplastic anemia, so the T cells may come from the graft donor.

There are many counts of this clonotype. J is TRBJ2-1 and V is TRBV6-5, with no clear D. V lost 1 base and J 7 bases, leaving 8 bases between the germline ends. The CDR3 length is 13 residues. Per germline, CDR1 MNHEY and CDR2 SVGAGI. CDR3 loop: CASSYYKGNEQFF. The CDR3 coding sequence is TGTGCCAGCAGTTACTATAAAGGGAATGAGCAGTTCTTC.

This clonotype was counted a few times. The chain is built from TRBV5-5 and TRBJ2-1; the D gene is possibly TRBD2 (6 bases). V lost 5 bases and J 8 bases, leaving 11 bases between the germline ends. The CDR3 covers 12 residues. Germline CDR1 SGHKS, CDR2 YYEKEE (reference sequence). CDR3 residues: CASRRLAHEQFF. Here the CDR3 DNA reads TGTGCCAGCAGGCGGCTAGCGCATGAGCAGTTCTTC.

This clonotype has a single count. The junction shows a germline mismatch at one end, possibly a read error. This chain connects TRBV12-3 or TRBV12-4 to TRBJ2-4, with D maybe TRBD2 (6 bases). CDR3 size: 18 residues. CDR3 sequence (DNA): TGTGCCAGCAGTCCACTCCCCGGGCCTTCACTAGCCAAAAACAGTCAGTACTTC. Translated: CASSPLPGPSLAKNSQYF.

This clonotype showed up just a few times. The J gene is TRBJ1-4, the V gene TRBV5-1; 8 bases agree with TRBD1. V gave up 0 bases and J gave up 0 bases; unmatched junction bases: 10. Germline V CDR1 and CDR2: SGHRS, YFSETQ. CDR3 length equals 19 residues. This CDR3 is CASSLELGTGVATNEKLFF. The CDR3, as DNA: TGCGCCAGCAGCTTGGAGCTTGGGACAGGTGTTGCAACTAATGAAAAACTGTTTTTT.

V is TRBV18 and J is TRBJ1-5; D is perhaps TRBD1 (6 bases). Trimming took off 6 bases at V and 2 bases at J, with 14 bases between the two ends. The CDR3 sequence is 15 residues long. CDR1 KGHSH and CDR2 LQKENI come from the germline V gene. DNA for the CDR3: TGTGCCAGCTCGCTGCAGGGGACGGGCAATCAGCCCCAGCATTTT. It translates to CASSLQGTGNQPQHF. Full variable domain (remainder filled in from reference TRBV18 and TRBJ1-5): NAGVMQNPRHLVRRRGQEARLRCSPMKGHSHVYWYRQLPEEGLKFMVYLQKENIIDESGMPKERFSAEFPKEGPSILRIQQVVRGDSAAYFCASSLQGTGNQPQHFGDGTRLSIL.

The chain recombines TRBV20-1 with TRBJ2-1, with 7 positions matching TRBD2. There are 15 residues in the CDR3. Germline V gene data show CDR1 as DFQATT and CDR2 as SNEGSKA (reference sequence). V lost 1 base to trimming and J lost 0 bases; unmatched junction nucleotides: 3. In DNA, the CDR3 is TGCAGTGCTAGAGGCCGCGGGAGCTCCTACAATGAGCAGTTCTTC. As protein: CSARGRGSSYNEQFF.

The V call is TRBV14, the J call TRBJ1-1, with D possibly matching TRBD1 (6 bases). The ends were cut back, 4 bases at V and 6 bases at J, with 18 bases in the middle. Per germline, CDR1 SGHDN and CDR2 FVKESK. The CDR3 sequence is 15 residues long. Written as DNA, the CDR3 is TGTGCCAGCAGCCGGAACAGGGTGGGGGCCGCTGAAGCTTTCTTT. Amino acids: CASSRNRVGAAEAFF. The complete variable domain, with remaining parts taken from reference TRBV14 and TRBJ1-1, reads EAGVTQFPSHSVIEKGQTVTLRCDPISGHDNLYWYRRVMGKEIKFLLHFVKESKQDESGMPNNRFLAERTGGTYSTLKVQPAELEDSGVYFCASSRNRVGAAEAFFGQGTRLTVV.

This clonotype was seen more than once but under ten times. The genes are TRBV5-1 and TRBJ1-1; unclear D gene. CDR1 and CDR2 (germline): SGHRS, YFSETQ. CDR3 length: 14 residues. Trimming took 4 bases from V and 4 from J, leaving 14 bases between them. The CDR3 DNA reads TGCGCCAGCAGCGCCAGGATCCGGGGCACTGAAGCTTTCTTT. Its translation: CASSARIRGTEAFF.

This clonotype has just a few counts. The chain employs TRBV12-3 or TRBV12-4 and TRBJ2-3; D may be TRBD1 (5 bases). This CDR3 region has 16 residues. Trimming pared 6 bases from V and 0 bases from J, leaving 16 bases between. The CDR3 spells CASSLQGRSSTDTQYF. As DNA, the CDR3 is TGTGCCAGCAGCTTGCAGGGAAGGTCGAGCACAGATACGCAGTATTTT.

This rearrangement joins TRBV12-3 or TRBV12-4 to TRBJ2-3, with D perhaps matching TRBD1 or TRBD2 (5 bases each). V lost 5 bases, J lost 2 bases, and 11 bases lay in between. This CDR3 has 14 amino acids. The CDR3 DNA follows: TGTGCCAGCAGTCCCGGGGCGTACACAGATACGCAGTATTTT. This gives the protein CASSPGAYTDTQYF.

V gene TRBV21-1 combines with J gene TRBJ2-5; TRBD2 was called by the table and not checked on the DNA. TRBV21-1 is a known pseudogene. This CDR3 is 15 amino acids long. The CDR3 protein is CASSKGPMGSETQYF. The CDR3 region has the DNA TGTGCCAGCAGCAAAGGGCCCATGGGGAGTGAGACCCAGTACTTC.

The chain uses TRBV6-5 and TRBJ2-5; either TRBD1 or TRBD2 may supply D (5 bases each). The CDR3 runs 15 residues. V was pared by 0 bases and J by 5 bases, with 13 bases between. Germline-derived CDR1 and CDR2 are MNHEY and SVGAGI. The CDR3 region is CASSYSRKEGETQYF. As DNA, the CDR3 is TGTGCCAGCAGTTACTCGAGGAAAGAGGGGGAGACCCAGTACTTC.

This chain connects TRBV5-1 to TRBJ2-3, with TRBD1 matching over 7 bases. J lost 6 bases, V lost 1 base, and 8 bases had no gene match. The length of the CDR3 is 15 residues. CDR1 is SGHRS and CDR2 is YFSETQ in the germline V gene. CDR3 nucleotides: TGCGCCAGCAGCTTGAAAGGGGGCCCAGGGGATACGCAGTATTTT. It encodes CASSLKGGPGDTQYF.

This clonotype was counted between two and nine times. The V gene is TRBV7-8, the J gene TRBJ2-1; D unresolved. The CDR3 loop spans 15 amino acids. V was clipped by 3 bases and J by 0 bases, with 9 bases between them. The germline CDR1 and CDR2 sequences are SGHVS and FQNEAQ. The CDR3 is CASSFSRVSYNEQFF. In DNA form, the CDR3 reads TGTGCCAGCAGCTTTTCGCGAGTCTCCTACAATGAGCAGTTCTTC.

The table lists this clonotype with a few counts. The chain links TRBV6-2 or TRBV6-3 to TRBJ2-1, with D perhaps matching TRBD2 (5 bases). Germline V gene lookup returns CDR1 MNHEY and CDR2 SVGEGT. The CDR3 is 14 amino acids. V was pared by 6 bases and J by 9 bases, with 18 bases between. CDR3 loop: CASSQGLVRGEQFF. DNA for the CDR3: TGTGCCAGCAGCCAAGGACTCGTTAGAGGTGAGCAGTTCTTC.

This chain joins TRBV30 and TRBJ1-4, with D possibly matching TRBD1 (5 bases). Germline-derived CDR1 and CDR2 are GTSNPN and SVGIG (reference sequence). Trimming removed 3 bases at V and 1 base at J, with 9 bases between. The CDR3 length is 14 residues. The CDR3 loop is CAWRRQGTNEKLFF. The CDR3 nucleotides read TGTGCCTGGAGGCGGCAGGGAACTAATGAAAAACTGTTTTTT.

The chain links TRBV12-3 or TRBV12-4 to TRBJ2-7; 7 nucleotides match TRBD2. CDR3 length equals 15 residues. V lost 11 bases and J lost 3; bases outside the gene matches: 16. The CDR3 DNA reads TGTGCCGGAGGAAATGGACGGGAGGTATTCTACGAGCAGTACGTC. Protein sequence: CAGGNGREVFYEQYV.

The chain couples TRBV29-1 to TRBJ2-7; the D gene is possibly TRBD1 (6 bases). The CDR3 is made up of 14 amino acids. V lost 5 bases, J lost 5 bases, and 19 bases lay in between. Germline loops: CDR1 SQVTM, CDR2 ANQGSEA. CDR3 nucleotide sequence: TGCAGCGTTATCCAGGGGCAGGGGTACGACGAGCAGTACTTC. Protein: CSVIQGQGYDEQYF.

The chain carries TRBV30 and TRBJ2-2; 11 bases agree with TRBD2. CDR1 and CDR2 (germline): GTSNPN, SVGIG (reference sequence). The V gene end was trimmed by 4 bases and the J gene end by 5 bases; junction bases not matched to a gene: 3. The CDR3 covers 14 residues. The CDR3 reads CAWTGLAGTGELFF. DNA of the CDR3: TGTGCCTGGACCGGACTAGCGGGTACCGGGGAGCTGTTTTTT.

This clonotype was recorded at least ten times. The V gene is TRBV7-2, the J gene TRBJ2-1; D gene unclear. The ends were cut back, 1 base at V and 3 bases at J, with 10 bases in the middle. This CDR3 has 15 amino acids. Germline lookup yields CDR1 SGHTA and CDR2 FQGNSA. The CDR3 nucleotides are TGTGCCAGCAGCTTAGAGGGTGGAGTCTACAATGAGCAGTTCTTC. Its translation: CASSLEGGVYNEQFF.

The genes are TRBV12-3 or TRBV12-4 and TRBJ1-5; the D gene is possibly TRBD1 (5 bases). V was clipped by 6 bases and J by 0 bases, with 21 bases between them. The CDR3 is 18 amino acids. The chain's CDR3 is CASSRILGPGYSNQPQHF. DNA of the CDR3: TGTGCCAGCAGCCGAATTTTGGGACCAGGGTATAGCAATCAGCCCCAGCATTTT.

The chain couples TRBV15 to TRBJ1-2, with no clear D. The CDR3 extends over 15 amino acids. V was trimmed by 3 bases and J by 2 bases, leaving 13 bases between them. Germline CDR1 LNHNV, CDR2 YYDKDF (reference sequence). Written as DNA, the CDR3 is TGTGCCACCAGCAGCGTCCTCGGGTGGAACTATGGCTACACCTTC. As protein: CATSSVLGWNYGYTF.

The CDR3: CSARDASGRVYEETQYF. CDR3 DNA: TGCAGTGCTAGAGATGCGAGCGGGAGGGTTTACGAAGAGACCCAGTACTTC. V gene TRBV20-1 combines with J gene TRBJ2-5, with 10 bases fitting TRBD2. V dropped 0 bases and J dropped 3; count of bases not matched to a gene: 10. Germline CDR1 reads DFQATT; CDR2 reads SNEGSKA (reference sequence). This CDR3 contains 17 residues.